This is a list of T cell receptor beta chains from one sample in a study of blood T cell repertoires in COVID-19. Sequenced by immunoSEQ multiplex PCR; TCRdb stores in-frame clones only, minus some. The sample holds roughly 700,000 clones, about nine tenths seen once. Sequenced: peripheral blood. Every receptor here comes from a woman aged 18-29 years with acute or convalescent COVID-19. CDR3s include the opening cysteine and the closing phenylalanine or tryptophan. The D gene is left open where the match is weak. Clone size is given for some rows only: seen once, a few or many times, or a class if the clone is expanded.

CDR3 protein: CASSQDRVSATNEKLFF
CDR3 DNA: TGCGCCAGCAGCCAAGATCGGGTTTCTGCAACTAATGAAAAACTGTTTTTT
V gene: TRBV4-3
clone size: .
J gene: TRBJ1-4
D gene: .

CDR3 protein: CAWSGDGSSYNSPLHF
CDR3 DNA: TGTGCCTGGAGCGGGGACGGGAGCTCCTATAATTCACCCCTCCACTTT
V gene: TRBV30
clone size: .
J gene: TRBJ1-6
D gene: .

CDR3 protein: CASSPGTKTSSTDTQYF
CDR3 DNA: TGTGCCAGCAGCCCCGGGACAAAAACCTCTAGCACAGATACGCAGTATTTT
V gene: TRBV6-4
clone size: .
J gene: TRBJ2-3
D gene: .

CDR3 protein: CASSHPGEAYEQYF
CDR3 DNA: TGCGCCAGCAGCCACCCGGGGGAGGCCTACGAGCAGTACTTC
V gene: TRBV4-1
clone size: .
J gene: TRBJ2-7
D gene: .

CDR3 protein: CASVTQKGVNEKLFF
CDR3 DNA: TGTGCCAGCGTAACCCAAAAAGGGGTAAATGAAAAACTGTTTTTT
V gene: TRBV2
clone size: .
J gene: TRBJ1-4
D gene: .

CDR3 protein: CASLGGAEAFF
CDR3 DNA: TGTGCCAGCTTAGGAGGGGCTGAAGCTTTCTTT
V gene: TRBV7-8
clone size: once
J gene: TRBJ1-1
D gene: .

CDR3 protein: CASRLGVGASYEQYF
CDR3 DNA: TGTGCCAGCAGACTAGGGGTGGGGGCCTCCTACGAGCAGTACTTC
V gene: TRBV6-6
clone size: .
J gene: TRBJ2-7
D gene: .

CDR3 protein: CASSTAGGYEQYF
CDR3 DNA: TGCGCCAGCAGCACCGCAGGGGGATACGAGCAGTACTTC
V gene: TRBV5-1
clone size: once
J gene: TRBJ2-7
D gene: TRBD1

CDR3 protein: CASSWGGQGKYGYTF
CDR3 DNA: TGTGCCAGCAGCTGGGGAGGGCAGGGCAAGTATGGCTACACCTTC
V gene: TRBV5-6
clone size: .
J gene: TRBJ1-2
D gene: .

CDR3 protein: CASSEGGRTSSYNEQFF
CDR3 DNA: TGTGCCAGCAGTGAAGGAGGTCGGACTAGTTCTTACAATGAGCAGTTCTTC
V gene: TRBV2
clone size: .
J gene: TRBJ2-1
D gene: TRBD2

CDR3 protein: CSVVQGAEEKLFF
CDR3 DNA: TGCAGCGTGGTACAGGGGGCGGAAGAAAAACTGTTTTTT
V gene: TRBV29-1
clone size: .
J gene: TRBJ1-4
D gene: TRBD1

CDR3 protein: CATSRDGGILNNEQFF
CDR3 DNA: TGTGCCACCAGCAGAGATGGGGGGATTCTTAACAATGAGCAGTTCTTC
V gene: TRBV15
clone size: .
J gene: TRBJ2-1
D gene: .

CDR3 protein: CASSQEFGGTEAFF
CDR3 DNA: TGTGCCAGCAGCCAAGAGTTCGGCGGGACTGAAGCTTTCTTT
V gene: TRBV3-1/TRBV3-2
clone size: .
J gene: TRBJ1-1
D gene: .

CDR3 protein: CASSLGTGRSGNTIYF
CDR3 DNA: TGTGCCAGCAGCTTGGGGACAGGCAGGTCTGGAAACACCATATATTTT
V gene: TRBV5-6
clone size: .
J gene: TRBJ1-3
D gene: TRBD1

CDR3 protein: CASSHLGQNSYEQYF
CDR3 DNA: TGTGCCAGCAGCCATCTGGGACAGAACTCCTACGAGCAGTACTTC
V gene: TRBV7-9
clone size: .
J gene: TRBJ2-7
D gene: TRBD1

CDR3 protein: CASSLTGNSNQPQHF
CDR3 DNA: TGTGCCAGCAGTTTAACAGGTAATAGCAATCAGCCCCAGCATTTT
V gene: TRBV27
clone size: .
J gene: TRBJ1-5
D gene: .

CDR3 protein: CASSLARRLAGGPWDTQYF
CDR3 DNA: TGTGCCAGCAGCTTAGCTAGGAGACTAGCGGGGGGGCCATGGGATACGCAGTATTTT
V gene: TRBV7-6
clone size: .
J gene: TRBJ2-3
D gene: TRBD2

CDR3 protein: CASSGRAGEAQHF
CDR3 DNA: TGCGCCAGCAGCGGCAGGGCAGGAGAGGCCCAGCATTTT
V gene: TRBV5-1
clone size: .
J gene: TRBJ1-5
D gene: .

CDR3 protein: CASSVSGNQPQHF
CDR3 DNA: TGTGCCAGCAGCGTAAGCGGGAATCAGCCCCAGCATTTT
V gene: TRBV9
clone size: .
J gene: TRBJ1-5
D gene: .

CDR3 protein: CASSLDWGDTEAFF
CDR3 DNA: TGTGCCAGCAGCTTAGATTGGGGGGACACTGAAGCTTTCTTT
V gene: TRBV11-2
clone size: .
J gene: TRBJ1-1
D gene: .

CDR3 protein: CAASSGQNEKLFF
CDR3 DNA: TGTGCCGCCTCCTCCGGACAGAATGAAAAACTGTTTTTT
V gene: TRBV7-9
clone size: .
J gene: TRBJ1-4
D gene: .

CDR3 protein: CASSFGGINTEAFF
CDR3 DNA: TGTGCCAGCAGTTTCGGGGGAATAAACACTGAAGCTTTCTTT
V gene: TRBV28
clone size: .
J gene: TRBJ1-1
D gene: .

CDR3 protein: CASIRTGGYGYTF
CDR3 DNA: TGTGCCAGCATCAGGACAGGGGGCTATGGCTACACCTTC
V gene: TRBV6-5
clone size: .
J gene: TRBJ1-2
D gene: TRBD1

CDR3 protein: CASREGDRVSYEQYF
CDR3 DNA: TGCGCCAGCAGAGAAGGGGACAGGGTCTCCTACGAGCAGTACTTC
V gene: TRBV5-1
clone size: .
J gene: TRBJ2-7
D gene: TRBD1

CDR3 protein: CASSLDTSYEQYF
CDR3 DNA: TGCGCCAGCAGCTTGGACACAAGCTACGAGCAGTACTTC
V gene: TRBV5-1
clone size: once
J gene: TRBJ2-7
D gene: .

CDR3 protein: CASSLVGRNTEAFF
CDR3 DNA: TGTGCCAGCAGCTTAGTGGGCAGGAACACTGAAGCTTTCTTT
V gene: TRBV7-2
clone size: once
J gene: TRBJ1-1
D gene: .

CDR3 protein: CASSLLSGAQTYEQYF
CDR3 DNA: TGTGCCAGCAGCCTCCTTAGCGGGGCTCAGACCTACGAGCAGTACTTC
V gene: TRBV3-1/TRBV3-2
clone size: .
J gene: TRBJ2-7
D gene: TRBD2

CDR3 protein: CASSSPGFQGNTEAFF
CDR3 DNA: TGCGCCAGCAGCTCCCCGGGTTTTCAGGGGAACACTGAAGCTTTCTTT
V gene: TRBV5-1
clone size: .
J gene: TRBJ1-1
D gene: .

CDR3 protein: CASSPPGTGYGYTF
CDR3 DNA: TGTGCCAGCAGCCCTCCCGGGACAGGTTATGGCTACACCTTC
V gene: TRBV28
clone size: .
J gene: TRBJ1-2
D gene: TRBD1

CDR3 protein: CASSLDYCGLEALYGYTF
CDR3 DNA: TGTGCCAGCAGCTTAGATTATTGCGGTCTAGAGGCGCTCTATGGCTACACCTTC
V gene: TRBV11-3
clone size: once
J gene: TRBJ1-2
D gene: .

CDR3 protein: CASSSTTGWETQYF
CDR3 DNA: TGTGCCAGCAGCTCCACTACAGGGTGGGAGACCCAGTACTTC
V gene: TRBV7-2
clone size: .
J gene: TRBJ2-5
D gene: .

CDR3 protein: CASSRGQGKSSYEQYF
CDR3 DNA: TGTGCCAGCAGCCGAGGACAGGGTAAAAGCTCCTACGAGCAGTACTTC
V gene: TRBV5-4
clone size: once
J gene: TRBJ2-7
D gene: TRBD1

CDR3 protein: CASSLPGGGGDTQYF
CDR3 DNA: TGCGCCAGCAGCTTGCCAGGGGGCGGGGGAGATACGCAGTATTTT
V gene: TRBV5-1
clone size: .
J gene: TRBJ2-3
D gene: .

CDR3 protein: CASKTGSSYNEQFF
CDR3 DNA: TGTGCCAGCAAGACAGGGAGCTCCTACAATGAGCAGTTCTTC
V gene: TRBV2
clone size: few
J gene: TRBJ2-1
D gene: TRBD1

CDR3 protein: CASREGSSGANVLTF
CDR3 DNA: TGTGCCAGCAGGGAGGGAAGCTCTGGGGCCAACGTCCTGACTTTC
V gene: TRBV2
clone size: .
J gene: TRBJ2-6
D gene: .

CDR3 protein: CASSLGGAPNQPQHF
CDR3 DNA: TGTGCCAGCAGCCTCGGGGGGGCCCCCAATCAGCCCCAGCATTTT
V gene: TRBV7-2
clone size: once
J gene: TRBJ1-5
D gene: .

CDR3 protein: CASSLTGGLSLGYEQFF
CDR3 DNA: TGTGCCAGCAGCTTAACGGGGGGGTTGTCGCTTGGGTATGAGCAGTTCTTC
V gene: TRBV5-4
clone size: .
J gene: TRBJ2-1
D gene: TRBD2

CDR3 protein: CASSPGVYQPQHF
CDR3 DNA: TGCGCCAGCAGCCCAGGGGTTTATCAGCCCCAGCATTTT
V gene: TRBV4-1
clone size: .
J gene: TRBJ1-5
D gene: .

CDR3 protein: CASSSLYGGNEQFF
CDR3 DNA: TGTGCCAGCAGCTCTCTGTACGGGGGCAATGAGCAGTTCTTC
V gene: TRBV14
clone size: .
J gene: TRBJ2-1
D gene: .

CDR3 protein: CASSPEGLRPNTEAFF
CDR3 DNA: TGTGCCAGCAGCCCAGAGGGCCTCCGCCCGAACACTGAAGCTTTCTTT
V gene: TRBV7-2
clone size: .
J gene: TRBJ1-1
D gene: .

CDR3 protein: CASSQHTPSDTQLDEKLFF
CDR3 DNA: TGTGCCAGCAGCCAGCATACCCCTAGTGATACACAACTTGATGAAAAACTGTTTTTT
V gene: TRBV7-7
clone size: .
J gene: TRBJ1-4
D gene: .

CDR3 protein: CASSLQGGGNTIYF
CDR3 DNA: TGTGCCAGCAGTTTACAGGGTGGGGGAAACACCATATATTTT
V gene: TRBV27
clone size: .
J gene: TRBJ1-3
D gene: .

CDR3 protein: CASSHWARTSGGAYEQYF
CDR3 DNA: TGTGCCAGCAGCCATTGGGCTCGGACTAGCGGGGGGGCATACGAGCAGTACTTC
V gene: TRBV7-8
clone size: .
J gene: TRBJ2-7
D gene: TRBD2

CDR3 protein: CASSLELARIEQYF
CDR3 DNA: TGTGCCAGCAGCTTAGAACTAGCGCGTATCGAGCAGTACTTC
V gene: TRBV11-2
clone size: .
J gene: TRBJ2-7
D gene: TRBD2

CDR3 protein: CASSQPLGPGLLQETQYF
CDR3 DNA: TGTGCCAGCAGCCAACCTCTGGGACCGGGACTACTTCAAGAGACCCAGTACTTC
V gene: TRBV4-2
clone size: .
J gene: TRBJ2-5
D gene: TRBD2

CDR3 protein: CSVEGWRGAEGYTF
CDR3 DNA: TGCAGCGTTGAAGGGTGGCGGGGGGCAGAGGGCTACACCTTC
V gene: TRBV29-1
clone size: .
J gene: TRBJ1-2
D gene: .

CDR3 protein: CASSALRGAGQFF
CDR3 DNA: TGTGCCAGCAGTGCCCTTCGGGGGGCGGGGCAGTTCTTC
V gene: TRBV6-4
clone size: .
J gene: TRBJ2-1
D gene: .

CDR3 protein: CASRGAVHNQPQHF
CDR3 DNA: TGTGCCAGCAGAGGGGCAGTTCATAATCAGCCCCAGCATTTT
V gene: TRBV28
clone size: .
J gene: TRBJ1-5
D gene: .

CDR3 protein: CASRRTGGSGYTF
CDR3 DNA: TGTGCCAGTAGAAGGACAGGGGGCAGTGGCTACACCTTC
V gene: TRBV19
clone size: .
J gene: TRBJ1-2
D gene: TRBD1

CDR3 protein: CASSPSAPDTQYF
CDR3 DNA: TGTGCCAGCAGCCCCTCCGCGCCAGATACGCAGTATTTT
V gene: TRBV7-9
clone size: .
J gene: TRBJ2-3
D gene: .